The rows below give T cell receptor beta chains drawn from one sample of a study of patients and donors after allogeneic stem cell transplantation. TCRdb ran MiXCR on the RT-PCR reads and lists one entry per CDR3 protein. The sample contains approximately 170,000 distinct CDR3 sequences, roughly 30% of which appear only once. The source material was blood, either unsorted or a sorted T cell fraction (not recorded which). The receptor set was obtained from a human donor who was either an allogeneic HSCT recipient or a stem cell or donor lymphocyte infusion donor (not recorded which). It is not recorded whose cells these are; they may come from a transplant donor. CDR3s include the opening cysteine and the closing phenylalanine or tryptophan. D genes are given only for firm matches. Some rows have no size entry. The others give once, few or many, or a class for an expanded clone.

v_call	d_call	j_call	clone_size	cdr3_aa	cdr3_nt
TRBV5-1	NA	TRBJ2-5	few	CASSFRGDRQETQYF	TGCGCCAGCAGCTTTAGAGGGGACCGACAAGAGACCCAGTACTTC
TRBV19	TRBD1	TRBJ1-1	NA	CASSIPVGTVNTEAFF	TGTGCCAGTAGTATCCCCGTCGGGACAGTTAACACTGAAGCTTTCTTT
TRBV6-5	NA	TRBJ2-1	few	CASSYGHRVEHYNEQFF	TGTGCCAGCAGTTACGGTCACAGGGTCGAACACTACAATGAGCAGTTCTTC
TRBV7-6	TRBD2	TRBJ2-7	NA	CASSLGGDEQYF	TGTGCCAGCAGCTTGGGAGGGGACGAGCAGTACTTC
TRBV7-9	NA	TRBJ2-2	NA	CASSDLWGFGELFF	TGTGCCAGCAGCGACCTGTGGGGGTTCGGGGAGCTGTTTTTT
TRBV27	TRBD2	TRBJ2-7	NA	CASRGVRAGDYEQYF	TGTGCCAGCAGGGGGGTCAGGGCGGGAGACTACGAGCAGTACTTC
TRBV7-2	NA	TRBJ2-1	few	CASSLRNGDEQFF	TGTGCCAGCAGCTTGAGGAATGGAGATGAGCAGTTCTTC
TRBV27	NA	TRBJ1-1	few	CASSQHGLNTEAFF	TGTGCCAGCAGTCAACATGGGTTGAACACTGAAGCTTTCTTT
TRBV29-1	NA	TRBJ2-2	few	CSVPGQLNTGELFF	TGCAGCGTACCCGGACAGCTGAACACCGGGGAGCTGTTTTTT
TRBV6-5	NA	TRBJ1-2	few	CASSYGERNGYTF	TGTGCCAGCAGTTACGGGGAGAGGAATGGCTACACCTTC
TRBV3-1	NA	TRBJ2-7	NA	CASSPPMGTSYEQYF	TGTGCCAGCAGCCCCCCCATGGGGACCTCCTACGAGCAGTACTTC
TRBV27	TRBD1	TRBJ1-5	few	CASSFGTGAKGPQHF	TGTGCCAGCAGTTTCGGGACAGGGGCCAAAGGGCCCCAGCATTTT
TRBV7-3	NA	TRBJ1-1	NA	CATKRALNTEAFF	TGTGCCACGAAGCGGGCCCTGAACACTGAAGCTTTCTTT
TRBV3-1	NA	TRBJ2-1	NA	CASSREAEQFF	TGTGCCAGCAGCCGAGAGGCTGAGCAGTTCTTC
TRBV11-2	NA	TRBJ1-1	NA	CASSLGSWNTEAFF	TGTGCCAGCAGCTTAGGGAGTTGGAACACTGAAGCTTTCTTT
TRBV10-3	NA	TRBJ1-3	NA	CAISSGSGNTIYF	TGTGCCATCAGTTCAGGGTCTGGAAACACCATATATTTT
TRBV6-5	NA	TRBJ1-5	few	CASSWTNNQPQHF	TGTGCCAGCAGTTGGACTAACAATCAGCCCCAGCATTTT